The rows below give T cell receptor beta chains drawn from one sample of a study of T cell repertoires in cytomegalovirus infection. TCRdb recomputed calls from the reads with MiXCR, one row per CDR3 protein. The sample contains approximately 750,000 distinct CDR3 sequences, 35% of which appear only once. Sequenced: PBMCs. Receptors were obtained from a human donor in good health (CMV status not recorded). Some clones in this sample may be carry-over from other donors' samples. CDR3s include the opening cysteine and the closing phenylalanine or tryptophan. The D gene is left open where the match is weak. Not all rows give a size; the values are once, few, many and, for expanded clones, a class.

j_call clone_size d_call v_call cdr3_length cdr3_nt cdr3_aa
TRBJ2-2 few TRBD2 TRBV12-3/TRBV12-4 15 TGTGCCAGCAGACCCGGGACTACCTTCGCCGGGGAGCTGTTTTTT CASRPGTTFAGELFF
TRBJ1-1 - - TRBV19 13 TGTGCCAGTAGTATGGTTGAAGGCACTGAAGCTTTCTTT CASSMVEGTEAFF
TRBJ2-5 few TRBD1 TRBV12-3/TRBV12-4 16 TGTGCCAGCAGTTTGATACCGGGACAGGGGAAAGAGACCCAGTACTTC CASSLIPGQGKETQYF
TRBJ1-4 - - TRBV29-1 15 TGCAGCGTAGGACAGTCCGGTGCAACTAATGAAAAACTGTTTTTT CSVGQSGATNEKLFF
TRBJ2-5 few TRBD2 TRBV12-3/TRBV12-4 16 TGTGCCAGCAGTCGGTTCACTAGCGCGTCGCAAGAGACCCAGTACTTC CASSRFTSASQETQYF
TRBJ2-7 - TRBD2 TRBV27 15 TGTGCCAGCAGTTTAAGACTAGCGGGAGTCGGCGAGCAGTACTTC CASSLRLAGVGEQYF
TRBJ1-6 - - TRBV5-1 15 TGCGCCAGCAGCTTGGCGGGGGAAACCTATTCACCCCTCCACTTT CASSLAGETYSPLHF
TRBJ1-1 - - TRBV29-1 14 TGCAGCGTTGAGGGGGAGCGGGTGAACACTGAAGCTTTCTTT CSVEGERVNTEAFF
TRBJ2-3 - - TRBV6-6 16 TGTGCCAGCAGAGTGGGACGGAGCACGTACACAGATACGCAGTATTTT CASRVGRSTYTDTQYF
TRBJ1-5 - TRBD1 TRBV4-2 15 TGTGCGAGAAGCCACAGGGGCCTAGGCAATCAGCCCCAGCATTTT CARSHRGLGNQPQHF
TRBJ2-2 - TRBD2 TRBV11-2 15 TGTGCCAGCAGCCAGGGACTAGCGGGGAGCGGGGAGCTGTTTTTT CASSQGLAGSGELFF